Each of the 18 T cell receptor beta chains below was sequenced from the same sample in a study of cytomegalovirus exposure and HLA in healthy donors. PCR used 60 Vbeta primers and 13 Jbeta primers. Some clones are missing from TCRdb's copy, which holds only in-frame ones; the method was immunoSEQ multiplex PCR. The sample records under 150,000 clones, roughly four fifths being singletons. Sequences were obtained from PBMCs. All receptors derive from a woman in her forties or fifties in good health and CMV-seropositive.

In this sample, this clone turned up a few times. The rearrangement joins TRBV6-5 to TRBJ1-6; D remains ambiguous. The V end lost 2 bases, the J end lost 7 bases, and 15 bases lay between the germline ends. Germline values: CDR1 MNHEY, CDR2 SVGAGI. This CDR3 is 16 amino acids long. This chain's CDR3 is CASSYGPGVGNSPLHF. The CDR3 DNA reads TGTGCCAGCAGTTACGGTCCCGGGGTTGGGAATTCACCCCTCCACTTT.

V gene TRBV10-3 combines with J gene TRBJ1-1; 10 bases are shared with TRBD1. Germline V gives CDR1 ENHRY, CDR2 SYGVKD. V shed 3 bases, J shed 2 bases, and the junction held 9 bases outside the gene matches. CDR3 length: 17 residues. The CDR3 is CAISDYPDRGRNTEAFF. The CDR3 DNA sequence: TGTGCCATCAGTGATTACCCTGACAGGGGGCGTAACACTGAAGCTTTCTTT.

CDR3 loop: CASSLEGGDTGELFF. CDR3 sequence (DNA): TGCGCCAGCAGCTTGGAAGGGGGGGACACCGGGGAGCTGTTTTTT. V is TRBV5-1 and J is TRBJ2-2; perhaps TRBD2 as D (7 bases). Trimming pared 0 bases from V and 3 bases from J, leaving 9 bases between. The germline gives CDR1 SGHRS, CDR2 YFSETQ. This CDR3 region has 15 residues.

This clone was recorded a few times. This rearrangement joins TRBV5-6 to TRBJ2-3; maybe TRBD1 (7 bases). The V end was cut by 2 bases, the J end by 6 bases, with 16 bases between. The CDR3 spans 15 residues. The germline V gene encodes CDR1 SGHDT and CDR2 YYEEEE. The CDR3 DNA reads as TGTGCCAGCAGCTTCGGGGCAGGGGGGCCTGATACGCAGTATTTT. This codes for CASSFGAGGPDTQYF.

Points on this clone: Additional DNA sequences in this sample encode the identical CDR3. The CDR3 loop is CAATRRGLLTPLHF. CDR3 sequence (DNA): TGTGCCGCCACCCGTCGAGGGCTGTTAACACCCCTCCACTTT. V is TRBV13 and J is TRBJ1-6; D gene unclear. The CDR3 has 14 residues. From germline, CDR1 is PRHDT and CDR2 FYEKMQ (reference sequence). The V gene lost 11 bases and the J gene lost 11 bases, with 22 bases spanning the gap. The full variable domain, completed using reference TRBV13 and TRBJ1-6, is AAGVIQSPRHLIKEKRETATLKCYPIPRHDTVYWYQQGPGQDPQFLISFYEKMQSDKGSIPDRFSAQQFSDYHSELNMSSLELGDSALYFCAATRRGLLTPLHFGNGTRLTVT.

The chain recombines TRBV19 with TRBJ2-1, with D unresolved. The germline V gene encodes CDR1 LNHDA and CDR2 SQIVND (reference sequence). V shed 5 bases and J shed 7 bases, with 12 bases lying between them. The CDR3 is 13 amino acids. CDR3 sequence: CASSPDSDNEQFF. The CDR3 nucleotides are TGTGCCAGTAGTCCCGACTCCGATAATGAGCAGTTCTTC.

V and J are TRBV2 and TRBJ2-7, with 7 bases fitting TRBD1. V was clipped by 7 bases and J by 5 bases; unmatched bases: 11. Germline values: CDR1 SNHLY, CDR2 FYNNEI. This CDR3 contains 14 residues. The CDR3 region has the DNA TGTGCCAGCACCACGACAGGGCGCGGCCACGAGCAGTACTTC. It specifies CASTTTGRGHEQYF. Variable domain in full (rest from reference TRBV2 and TRBJ2-7): EPEVTQTPSHQVTQMGQEVILRCVPISNHLYFYWYRQILGQKVEFLVSFYNNEISEKSEIFDDQFSVERPDGSNFTLKIRSTKLEDSAMYFCASTTTGRGHEQYFGPGTRLTVT.

This clone was seen more than once but under ten times. A read error may account for a junction end that differs from germline. The CDR3 is CASSSTGSGEQYF. In DNA form, the CDR3 reads TGTGCTAGCAGCTCCACAGGGTCCGGCGAGCAGTACTTC. The V call is TRBV7-7, the J call TRBJ2-7; TRBD1 might be the D (6 bases). Germline CDR1 is SSHAT and CDR2 is FNYEAQ (reference sequence). The CDR3 runs 13 residues.

Comments on this clone: The junction shows a germline mismatch at one end, possibly a read error. V and J are TRBV2 and TRBJ1-5; 10 bases match TRBD1. Germline CDR1 and CDR2: SNHLY and FYNNEI. This CDR3 has 14 amino acids. DNA of the CDR3: TGTGCCAGCAGTGTCCAATCCGGGACAGGGGTCGGGGATTTT. This codes for CASSVQSGTGVGDF.

The chain uses TRBV7-8 and TRBJ2-1, with 10 bases aligning to TRBD2. The CDR3 extends over 16 amino acids. J lost 7 bases, V lost 0 bases, and 6 bases had no gene match. Germline V gene lookup returns CDR1 SGHVS and CDR2 FQNEAQ. The CDR3 region has the DNA TGTGCCAGCAGCTTAGCGCTAGTGACTAGCGGGAATGAGCAGTTCTTC. It is translated as CASSLALVTSGNEQFF. Based on the CDR3 plus reference TRBV7-8 and TRBJ2-1, the full variable domain is GAGVSQSPRYKVAKRGQDVALRCDPISGHVSLFWYQQALGQGPEFLTYFQNEAQLDKSGLPSDRFFAERPEGSVSTLKIQRTQQEDSAVYLCASSLALVTSGNEQFFGPGTRLTVL.

The chain joins TRBV5-1 to TRBJ2-1; D possibly corresponds to TRBD1 (6 bases). V lost 2 bases, J lost 5 bases, and 11 bases lay in between. Germline CDR1 SGHRS, CDR2 YFSETQ. The CDR3 consists of 14 residues. The CDR3 DNA is TGCGCCAGCAGCTTAACACAGGGACACAATGAGCAGTTCTTC. Translating it yields CASSLTQGHNEQFF.

This clone showed up just once. The gene calls are TRBV5-4 and TRBJ2-5, with 7 bases matching TRBD2. Germline assignment: CDR1 SGHNT and CDR2 YYREEE (reference sequence). This CDR3 spans 14 amino acids. The V gene end was trimmed by 4 bases and the J gene end by 2 bases; junction bases not matched to a gene: 5. The CDR3 DNA follows: TGTGCCAGCAGCGGGGGGGGACCACAAGAGACCCAGTACTTC. This translates into CASSGGGPQETQYF.

The genes are TRBV6-6 and TRBJ2-7, with 10 bases lining up with TRBD1. This CDR3 is 15 amino acids long. V dropped 5 bases and J dropped 5; count of bases not matched to a gene: 9. Germline V lookup: CDR1 MNHNY, CDR2 SVGAGI (reference sequence). The CDR3 spells CASSQPGQGIHEQYF. The CDR3 region has the DNA TGTGCCAGCAGTCAACCGGGACAGGGGATCCACGAGCAGTACTTC.

V gene TRBV18 combines with J gene TRBJ1-2; D is possibly TRBD1 (6 bases). Trimming pared 3 bases from V and 7 bases from J, leaving 18 bases between. Germline CDR1 reads KGHSH; CDR2 reads LQKENI. The CDR3 sequence is 15 residues long. DNA for the CDR3: TGTGCCAGCTCACCCCAGAGCCCCGGACAGCTTGGCTACACCTTC. Residues: CASSPQSPGQLGYTF.

J is TRBJ2-1 and V is TRBV18, with D possibly TRBD2 on 7 matching bases. Germline V gene sequence: CDR1 KGHSH, CDR2 LQKENI. This CDR3 is 19 amino acids long. Trimming shortened V by 0 bases and J by 0 bases, and 18 bases separated the two germline ends. The CDR3 here is CASSPPRGHGSFSYNEQFF. Here the CDR3 DNA reads TGTGCCAGCTCACCACCGCGGGGGCATGGGTCCTTCTCCTACAATGAGCAGTTCTTC.

This chain joins TRBV11-2 and TRBJ2-2; 8 bases map to TRBD1. Germline CDR1 reads SGHAT; CDR2 reads FQNNGV. V lost 1 base and J lost 5; bases outside the gene matches: 6. The CDR3 length is 16 residues. CDR3 DNA sequence: TGTGCCAGCAGCTTAGTTGCAGGGGGCCTGACCGGGGAGCTGTTTTTT. As protein: CASSLVAGGLTGELFF.

The J gene is TRBJ2-7, the V gene TRBV28; D is possibly TRBD1 (5 bases). The CDR3 contains 13 residues. The germline V and J ends were trimmed by 7 bases and 5 bases, with 15 bases remaining between them. CDR1 and CDR2 from the germline V gene are MDHEN and SYDVKM. The chain's CDR3 is CASKWGGSHEQYF. The CDR3 nucleotides read TGTGCCAGCAAGTGGGGCGGCAGCCACGAGCAGTACTTC.

The rearrangement uses TRBV19 and TRBJ2-1; 7 bases fit TRBD1. V lost 6 bases, J lost 4 bases, and 15 bases stayed unmatched. The CDR3 consists of 17 residues. Germline V gene sequence: CDR1 LNHDA, CDR2 SQIVND (reference sequence). The CDR3 DNA reads as TGTGCCAGTAGCCCTCAGTGGACAGGTTTATTATACAATGAGCAGTTCTTC. Translating it yields CASSPQWTGLLYNEQFF.